The 23 T cell receptor beta chains given below trace back to one sample, sequenced in a study of OX40 agonist ivuxolimab in advanced cancers. Sequencing used immunoSEQ multiplex PCR; TCRdb keeps in-frame clones, though not all of them. The table includes around 140,000 clones, just over 90% detected once. Sample: CD4+ or CD8+ T cells sorted from blood, taken in a trial of the OX40 agonist ivuxolimab. The receptors derive from an adult with an advanced solid tumor such as melanoma, head and neck, liver or kidney cancer.

This rearrangement joins TRBV29-1 to TRBJ1-1; a possible D gene is TRBD1 (6 bases). In germline, CDR1 is SQVTM, CDR2 ANQGSEA. Trimming stripped 5 bases from V and 1 base from J, with 11 bases between. This CDR3 contains 13 residues. CDR3 nucleotides: TGCAGCGTTACTGCCAGGGGGAACACTGAAGCTTTCTTT. It yields the protein CSVTARGNTEAFF.

The chain is built from TRBV10-3 and TRBJ2-1, with 10 positions matching TRBD1. After removal of 6 bases from V and 2 bases from J, the junction contained 4 bases not matched to a gene. CDR3 length: 15 residues. Germline CDR1 ENHRY, CDR2 SYGVKD. The CDR3 nucleotides are TGTGCCATCAGGGGGGACAGGGGAGCCTACAATGAGCAGTTCTTC. Translating gives CAIRGDRGAYNEQFF.

This chain uses TRBV18 with TRBJ2-3; D not resolved. Trimming removed 3 bases from V and 1 base from J, with 8 bases in between. The CDR3 length is 14 residues. CDR1 and CDR2 (germline): KGHSH, LQKENI. In DNA, the CDR3 is TGTGCCAGCTCACCGACGGACGGCACAGATACGCAGTATTTT. Translation: CASSPTDGTDTQYF. Looking up the rest from reference TRBV18 and TRBJ2-3 gives the full variable domain: NAGVMQNPRHLVRRRGQEARLRCSPMKGHSHVYWYRQLPEEGLKFMVYLQKENIIDESGMPKERFSAEFPKEGPSILRIQQVVRGDSAAYFCASSPTDGTDTQYFGPGTRLTVL.

The CDR3, as DNA: TGTGCCAGCAGCCAACCAGGGACAGGGGTGACGGGGGCCAACGTCCTGACTTTC. This sequence encodes CASSQPGTGVTGANVLTF. This rearrangement joins TRBV4-2 to TRBJ2-6, with 10 bases aligning to TRBD1. The V gene end was trimmed by 2 bases and the J gene end by 4 bases; junction bases not matched to a gene: 8. CDR1 is LGHNA and CDR2 is YNFKEQ in the germline V gene. This CDR3 is built from 18 residues.

The gene calls are TRBV6-4 and TRBJ2-2; D is perhaps TRBD1 (6 bases). Trimming left V 8 bases short and J 7 bases short, with 17 bases between. The CDR3 is 14 residues long. Germline lookup yields CDR1 MRHNA and CDR2 SNTAGT. CDR3 region: CASRPQGNNGELFF. The CDR3 nucleotides are TGTGCCAGCCGTCCCCAGGGGAATAACGGGGAGCTGTTTTTT.

The V gene is TRBV19, the J gene TRBJ2-7, with D hard to call. CDR3 length: 12 amino acids. Germline CDR1 and CDR2: LNHDA and SQIVND (reference sequence). V lost 4 bases and J 3 bases, leaving 7 bases between the germline ends. The CDR3: CASSRGDYEQYF. The CDR3 nucleotides read TGTGCCAGTAGTAGGGGTGACTACGAGCAGTACTTC.

The chain combines TRBV25-1 with TRBJ2-3, with D perhaps assigned TRBD1 or TRBD2 (6 bases each). The ends were cut back, 4 bases at V and 4 bases at J, with 12 bases in the middle. Germline CDR1 reads MGHDK; CDR2 reads SYGVNS. CDR3 size: 14 residues. The CDR3 bases are TGTGCCAGCAGTGTTACGGGGGCGGCAGATACGCAGTATTTT. Its translation is CASSVTGAADTQYF.

The rearrangement uses TRBV25-1 and TRBJ1-4; D remains ambiguous. This CDR3 is built from 15 residues. V lost 0 bases to trimming and J lost 0 bases, with 5 bases between them. CDR1 is MGHDK, CDR2 SYGVNS, per germline. The CDR3 nucleotides are TGTGCCAGCAGTGAATATTCAGCAACTAATGAAAAACTGTTTTTT. As protein: CASSEYSATNEKLFF.

This clone was counted between two and nine times. The V and J genes are TRBV19 and TRBJ1-2; D is possibly TRBD1 (5 bases). The V gene's germline CDR1 is LNHDA and CDR2 SQIVND (reference sequence). V was trimmed by 7 bases and J by 8 bases, leaving 14 bases between them. This CDR3 has 12 residues. As DNA, the CDR3 is TGTGCCAGTATTGCACCAGGGAGAGGCTACACCTTC. Amino acid sequence: CASIAPGRGYTF.

CDR3: CASSLRWEARDTQYF. The CDR3 nucleotides read TGTGCCAGCAGCTTAAGGTGGGAGGCTAGGGATACGCAGTATTTT. The chain has TRBV11-2 and TRBJ2-3; D is possibly TRBD2 (6 bases). V was pared by 2 bases and J by 6 bases, with 15 bases between. The CDR3 sequence is 15 residues long. Germline V gene data show CDR1 as SGHAT and CDR2 as FQNNGV. Drawing the rest from reference TRBV11-2 and TRBJ2-3, the complete variable domain is EAGVAQSPRYKIIEKRQSVAFWCNPISGHATLYWYQQILGQGPKLLIQFQNNGVVDDSQLPKDRFSAERLKGVDSTLKIQPAKLEDSAVYLCASSLRWEARDTQYFGPGTRLTVL.

The chain uses TRBV30 and TRBJ1-4, with D hard to call. Looked up from germline, CDR1 is GTSNPN and CDR2 is SVGIG (reference sequence). Trimming stripped 2 bases from V and 8 bases from J, with 12 bases between. This CDR3 comprises 13 residues. CDR3 in DNA: TGTGCCTGGAGTCCCAATCCGGGGGAAAAACTGTTTTTT. This translates into CAWSPNPGEKLFF.

CDR3 protein: CASSLDISYNSPLHF. The CDR3 nucleotides read TGTGCCAGCAGCTTGGACATCTCCTATAATTCACCCCTCCACTTT. This rearrangement joins TRBV5-6 to TRBJ1-6; no firm D call. CDR3 length: 15 residues. The germline V and J ends were trimmed by 0 bases and 0 bases, with 4 bases remaining between them. The germline gives CDR1 SGHDT, CDR2 YYEEEE. The full variable domain, with the rest looked up from reference TRBV5-6 and TRBJ1-6, is DAGVTQSPTHLIKTRGQQVTLRCSPKSGHDTVSWYQQALGQGPQFIFQYYEEEERQRGNFPDRFSGHQFPNYSSELNVNALLLGDSALYLCASSLDISYNSPLHFGNGTRLTVT.

The chain has TRBV9 and TRBJ2-1; D perhaps matches TRBD2 (5 bases). The CDR3 contains 16 residues. V was trimmed by 0 bases and J by 5 bases, leaving 15 bases between them. Germline-derived CDR1 and CDR2 are SGDLS and YYNGEE. CDR3 sequence reads: CASSVDLVGVHNEQFF. The CDR3 DNA is TGTGCCAGCAGCGTAGATCTAGTGGGAGTCCACAATGAGCAGTTCTTC.

The chain combines TRBV28 with TRBJ2-7; D not certain. The V and J ends lost 3 bases and 7 bases respectively, with 19 bases between them. Germline-derived CDR1 and CDR2 are MDHEN and SYDVKM. The CDR3 runs to 15 residues. The CDR3 sequence: CASSFRVSVNIEQYF. The CDR3 bases are TGTGCCAGCAGTTTTAGGGTCAGTGTCAATATAGAGCAGTACTTC.

J is TRBJ1-2 and V is TRBV18; no clear D. V gave up 3 bases and J gave up 3 bases, with 8 bases separating them. Per the germline V gene, CDR1 is KGHSH and CDR2 is LQKENI. CDR3 length: 13 amino acids. The CDR3 sequence is CASSPREDYGYTF. DNA for the CDR3: TGTGCCAGCTCACCGCGGGAGGACTATGGCTACACCTTC.

The J gene is TRBJ2-7, the V gene TRBV5-1; the match to TRBD2 covers 12 bases. Germline V gene lookup returns CDR1 SGHRS and CDR2 YFSETQ. This CDR3 region has 15 residues. V trimming: 2 bases; J trimming: 3 bases; junction bases outside the gene matches: 3. CDR3 loop: CASSLLAGGNYEQYF. CDR3 nucleotide sequence: TGCGCCAGCAGCTTACTAGCGGGAGGTAACTACGAGCAGTACTTC.

The chain uses TRBV5-1 and TRBJ2-3; the D is unclear. The CDR3 loop spans 11 amino acids. Germline V gene sequence: CDR1 SGHRS, CDR2 YFSETQ. V lost 5 bases to trimming and J lost 4 bases, with 5 bases between them. The CDR3 coding sequence is TGCGCCAGCAGTTCATCAGATACGCAGTATTTT. Its translation: CASSSSDTQYF.

V and J are TRBV28 and TRBJ1-1, with 7 bases fitting TRBD1. The CDR3 is 14 residues long. From germline, CDR1 is MDHEN and CDR2 SYDVKM. V lost 4 bases, J lost 4 bases, and 6 bases stayed unmatched. CDR3 in amino acids: CASSSPGQSTEAFF. The CDR3 DNA follows: TGTGCCAGCAGTTCTCCGGGACAGTCCACTGAAGCTTTCTTT. The entire variable domain, with the rest obtained from reference TRBV28 and TRBJ1-1, is as follows: DVKVTQSSRYLVKRTGEKVFLECVQDMDHENMFWYRQDPGLGLRLIYFSYDVKMKEKGDIPEGYSVSREKKERFSLILESASTNQTSMYLCASSSPGQSTEAFFGQGTRLTVV.

This chain joins TRBV5-4 and TRBJ1-3; no reliable D call. CDR3 size: 13 residues. Germline V gives CDR1 SGHNT, CDR2 YYREEE (reference sequence). With 4 bases removed from V and 0 bases from J, the gap between germline ends came to 5 bases. This chain's CDR3 is CASSPNSGNTIYF. The CDR3, as DNA: TGTGCCAGCAGCCCCAACTCTGGAAACACCATATATTTT. Using reference TRBV5-4 and TRBJ1-3 for the parts outside the CDR3, the full variable domain is ETGVTQSPTHLIKTRGQQVTLRCSSQSGHNTVSWYQQALGQGPQFIFQYYREEENGRGNFPPRFSGLQFPNYSSELNVNALELDDSALYLCASSPNSGNTIYFGEGSWLTVV.

V usage is TRBV28 and J usage is TRBJ2-1; D possibly corresponds to TRBD1 (5 bases). Germline lookup yields CDR1 MDHEN and CDR2 SYDVKM. Trimming removed 4 bases at V and 0 bases at J, with 28 bases between. The CDR3 spans 21 residues. The CDR3 region is CASSSWGRSRKRGSSYNEQFF. CDR3 in DNA: TGTGCCAGCAGTTCATGGGGCCGGTCTAGGAAGAGAGGTAGCTCCTACAATGAGCAGTTCTTC.

The chain employs TRBV2 and TRBJ1-2; 8 positions match TRBD1. Germline V lookup: CDR1 SNHLY, CDR2 FYNNEI. The V and J ends lost 4 bases and 2 bases, in that order; junction bases with no gene match: 3. The CDR3 runs to 14 residues. Written as DNA, the CDR3 is TGTGCCAGCAGTGGGACAGGGACAAACTATGGCTACACCTTC. Translation gives CASSGTGTNYGYTF.

V usage is TRBV5-1 and J usage is TRBJ2-1; 8 bases agree with TRBD2. The trim removed 1 base at V and 0 bases at J, leaving 0 bases unmatched. The CDR3 is 15 amino acids. The germline gives CDR1 SGHRS, CDR2 YFSETQ. The CDR3 DNA reads as TGCGCCAGCAGCTTGCGGGGGGGCTCCTACAATGAGCAGTTCTTC. Amino acid sequence: CASSLRGGSYNEQFF.

The rearrangement uses TRBV28 and TRBJ2-3; TRBD2 matches 8 bases. The germline V gene has CDR1 MDHEN and CDR2 SYDVKM. This CDR3 comprises 18 residues. J was trimmed by 0 bases and V by 5 bases; bases with no gene match: 13. CDR3 residues: CASSLARSAGVSTDTQYF. DNA of the CDR3: TGTGCCAGCAGTCTGGCCAGATCAGCGGGGGTTAGCACAGATACGCAGTATTTT.